This T cell receptor (beta chain) was identified in a study of blood T cell repertoires in COVID-19. Across the whole study: Researchers got acute and convalescent COVID-19 samples from the United States, Italy and Spain.

Authors' data handling: From reference gene primer amplification, estimates of nucleated cell counts were derived. The table came from immunoSEQ multiplex PCR; TCRdb's copy has only in-frame clones and leaves some out. V and J calls plus clone size are reproduced from that table; the DNA served to infer D and trimming. Of about 68,000 clones in the sample, approximately 75% were seen once. J lost 2 bases, V lost 5 bases, and 5 bases had no gene match. CDR3 length: 15 residues. In germline, CDR1 is SGHTA, CDR2 FQGNSA. There are a few counts of this clone. This clonotype was obtained from a woman aged 55 to 70 with acute or convalescent COVID-19. The sequenced sample was peripheral blood. The chain recombines TRBV7-2 with TRBJ2-7; 11 nucleotides agree with TRBD2. For the CDR3, the DNA is TGTGCCAGCAGCGATCCGGGACTAGCGGCCTACGAGCAGTACTTC. Its protein product is CASSDPGLAAYEQYF.